The 10 T cell receptor beta chains listed next were all sequenced from one sample in a study of regulatory T cells in long-lasting Graves disease. Libraries of TCR beta came from iRepertoire HTBI primers plus Arm-PCR of CDR3 regions. One entry per CDR3 protein, called by TCRdb with MiXCR from the multiplex PCR reads. This sample has 450,000 to 700,000 distinct CDR3 sequences, with less than 15% found just once. The time point: newly diagnosed GD, antithyroid drugs for less than 3 months. PBMCs provided the RNA from which the TCR library was made. The sample also formed part of further work on T cells in Graves' hyperthyroidism and ophthalmopathy.

The starting material was peripheral blood mononuclear cells (PBMCs), obtained at new diagnosis, from a patient treated with antithyroid drugs. Every receptor here comes from a man in his thirties or forties with Graves disease.

This clonotype was seen at least ten times. The chain is built from TRBV20-1 and TRBJ2-1; a possible D gene is TRBD2 (6 bases). In germline, CDR1 is DFQATT, CDR2 SNEGSKA (reference sequence). The V end lost 3 bases, the J end lost 6 bases, and 15 bases lay between the germline ends. CDR3 size: 14 residues. In DNA, the CDR3 is TGCAGTGCTAGGAGGGGCTCGGAGGGCAATGAGCAGTTCTTC. Protein product: CSARRGSEGNEQFF.

Ten or more counts support this clonotype. This sequence joins TRBV9 and TRBJ2-3; 8 positions match TRBD2. The length of the CDR3 is 15 residues. With 0 bases clipped from V and 5 bases from J, the junction kept 5 bases outside the gene matches. The V gene's germline CDR1 is SGDLS and CDR2 YYNGEE. The CDR3: CASSVAGGPGDTQYF. CDR3 sequence (DNA): TGTGCCAGCAGCGTAGCGGGAGGGCCCGGAGATACGCAGTATTTT. The whole variable domain, remainder taken from reference TRBV9 and TRBJ2-3, is DSGVTQTPKHLITATGQRVTLRCSPRSGDLSVYWYQQSLDQGLQFLIQYYNGEERAKGNILERFSAQQFPDLHSELNLSSLELGDSALYFCASSVAGGPGDTQYFGPGTRLTVL.

About this clonotype itself: It may be a read error: a sequence one base away is much more abundant. The rearrangement links TRBV10-3 to TRBJ2-5; the match to TRBD2 covers 10 bases. CDR3 size: 16 residues. The V gene end was trimmed by 2 bases and the J gene end by 4 bases; junction bases not matched to a gene: 7. Germline CDR1 ENHRY, CDR2 SYGVKD. In DNA form, the CDR3 reads TGTGCCATCAGTGAGGAAAGCGGGAGGGCCAGAGAGACCCAGTACTTC. Translated: CAISEESGRARETQYF.

The J gene is TRBJ2-1, the V gene TRBV12-3 or TRBV12-4; 9 bases are shared with TRBD2. Trimming removed 6 bases from V and 6 bases from J; junction bases left unmatched: 24. There are 20 residues in the CDR3. The CDR3, as DNA: TGTGCCAGCAGCCAAGTAGCGGGAGCGGGGTCGGGCTATGAGGTCAATGAGCAGTTCTTC. It codes for CASSQVAGAGSGYEVNEQFF.

Ten or more counts support this clonotype. V gene TRBV28 combines with J gene TRBJ1-2; no firm D call. Trimming shortened V by 2 bases and J by 6 bases, and 7 bases separated the two germline ends. This CDR3 has 12 residues. Germline CDR1 and CDR2: MDHEN and SYDVKM. The CDR3 reads CASSLTRNGYTF. CDR3 nucleotide sequence: TGTGCCAGCAGTTTAACAAGGAATGGCTACACCTTC.

This clonotype was counted ten times or more. The rearrangement uses TRBV27 and TRBJ2-1; no firm D call. This CDR3 spans 14 amino acids. The germline gives CDR1 MNHEY, CDR2 SMNVEV (reference sequence). Trimming removed 1 base from V and 5 bases from J, with 9 bases in between. The CDR3 loop reads CASSLYPNHNEQFF. CDR3 in DNA: TGTGCCAGCAGTTTATATCCCAACCACAATGAGCAGTTCTTC.

The chain joins TRBV28 to TRBJ1-1; 11 bases line up with TRBD1. This CDR3 contains 16 residues. In germline, CDR1 is MDHEN, CDR2 SYDVKM. V shed 1 base and J 1 base; nucleotides not matched to a gene: 2. For the CDR3, the DNA is TGTGCCAGCAGTTTATCCGGGACAGGGGGGAACACTGAAGCTTTCTTT. It translates to CASSLSGTGGNTEAFF.

There are many counts of this clonotype. The V and J genes are TRBV7-9 and TRBJ2-1; D is perhaps TRBD1 (5 bases). CDR3 length equals 14 residues. Germline V gives CDR1 SEHNR, CDR2 FQNEAQ (reference sequence). Trimming pared 3 bases from V and 5 bases from J, leaving 11 bases between. CDR3 in amino acids: CASSFGAADNEQFF. The CDR3 DNA is TGTGCCAGCAGCTTTGGGGCGGCCGACAATGAGCAGTTCTTC.

This clonotype was detected a few times. A much larger clone sits a single nucleotide away, making a read error possible. This rearrangement joins TRBV2 to TRBJ1-5; 9 bases match TRBD1. Germline V gives CDR1 SNHLY, CDR2 FYNNEI. CDR3 size: 16 residues. In DNA, the CDR3 is TGTGCCAGCGGTGAAGAATGGGACAGGGGCAATCAGCCCCAGCATTTT. Translating it yields CASGEEWDRGNQPQHF.

In this sample, this clonotype turned up many times. The chain is built from TRBV7-9 and TRBJ2-1; D remains ambiguous. Trimming removed 4 bases at V and 8 bases at J, with 15 bases between. This CDR3 has 14 amino acids. Germline CDR1 reads SEHNR; CDR2 reads FQNEAQ (reference sequence). CDR3 loop: CASSYGPMGDEQFF. The CDR3 DNA is TGTGCCAGCAGCTACGGACCCATGGGTGATGAGCAGTTCTTC.